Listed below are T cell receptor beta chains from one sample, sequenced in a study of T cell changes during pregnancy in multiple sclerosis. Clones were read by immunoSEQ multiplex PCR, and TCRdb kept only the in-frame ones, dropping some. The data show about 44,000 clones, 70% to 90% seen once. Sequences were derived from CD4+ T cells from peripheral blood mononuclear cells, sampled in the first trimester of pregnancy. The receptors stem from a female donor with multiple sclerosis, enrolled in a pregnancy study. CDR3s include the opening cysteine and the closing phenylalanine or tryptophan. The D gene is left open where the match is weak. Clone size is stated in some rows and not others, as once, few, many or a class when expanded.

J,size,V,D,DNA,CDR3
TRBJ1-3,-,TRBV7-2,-,TGTGCCAGCAGCTTAGGACAGGTTGGAAACACCATATATTTT,CASSLGQVGNTIYF
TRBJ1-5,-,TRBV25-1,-,TGTGCCAGCAGTTCACAGGGAAGCCAGCCCCAGCATTTT,CASSSQGSQPQHF
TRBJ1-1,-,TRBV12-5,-,TGTGCTAGTGGGTCAGGGGTGGGGTTGTTTGAGGCTTTCTTT,CASGSGVGLFEAFF
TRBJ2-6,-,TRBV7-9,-,TGTGCCAGCAGCTTAGTCCCGGCCCGGGATCTGGGGGCCAACGTCCTGACTTTC,CASSLVPARDLGANVLTF
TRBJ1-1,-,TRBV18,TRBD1,TGTGCCAGCTCCGGACAGGTGGGCACTGAAGCTTTCTTT,CASSGQVGTEAFF
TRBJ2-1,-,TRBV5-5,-,TGTGCCAGCAGCTTAATCGATGAGCAGTTCTTC,CASSLIDEQFF
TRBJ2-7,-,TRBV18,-,TGTGCCAGCTCACCACAGGGGGGGTTTTTGGTCGAGCAGTACTTC,CASSPQGGFLVEQYF
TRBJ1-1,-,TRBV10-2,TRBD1,TGCGCCAGCAGAGGGGGCGTTATGAACACTGAAGCTTTCTTT,CASRGGVMNTEAFF
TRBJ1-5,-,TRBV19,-,TGTGCCAGTCGACAAACAGGGACTCAGCCCCAGCATTTT,CASRQTGTQPQHF
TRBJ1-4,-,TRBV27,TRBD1,TGTGCCAGCAGTTACACCAGGGGGACCAATGAAAAACTGTTTTTT,CASSYTRGTNEKLFF
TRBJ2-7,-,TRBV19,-,TGTGCCAGTAGTTACCGCCAGGGGTTCGAGCAGTACTTC,CASSYRQGFEQYF
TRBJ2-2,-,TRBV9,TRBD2,TGTGCCAGCAGCGTAGGAGGACTAGACAACACCGGGGAGCTGTTTTTT,CASSVGGLDNTGELFF
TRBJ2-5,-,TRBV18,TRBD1,TGTGCCAGCTCACCCCTCGACAGGGTGGAGACCCAGTACTTC,CASSPLDRVETQYF
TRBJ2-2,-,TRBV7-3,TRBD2,TGTGCCAGCAGCCCCGGGGGGAGCACCGGGGAGCTGTTTTTT,CASSPGGSTGELFF
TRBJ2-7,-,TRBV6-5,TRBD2,TGTGCCAGCAGTTACTCTAGCGGGGGAAGGTTGGGGGAGCAGTACTTC,CASSYSSGGRLGEQYF
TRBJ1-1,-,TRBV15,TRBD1,TGTGCCACCAGCAGAGAACAGGGGGGACACACTGAAGCTTTCTTT,CATSREQGGHTEAFF
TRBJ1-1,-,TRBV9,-,TGTGCCAGCAGCCCCTTACAGGGAGAGACTGAAGCTTTCTTT,CASSPLQGETEAFF
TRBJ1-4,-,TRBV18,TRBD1,TGTGCCAGCTCCAGGGGGACAGGCAGTAATGAAAAACTGTTTTTT,CASSRGTGSNEKLFF
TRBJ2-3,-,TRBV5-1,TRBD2,TGCGCCAGCACCAAACTAGCGGGAAGGATCTCAGATACGCAGTATTTT,CASTKLAGRISDTQYF
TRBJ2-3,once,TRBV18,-,TGTGCCAGCTCACCCACCGCAGGTGGAGATACGCAGTATTTT,CASSPTAGGDTQYF
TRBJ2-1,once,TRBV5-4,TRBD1,TGTGCCAGTGGGGACAGGGGGACCTACAATGAGCAGTTCTTC,CASGDRGTYNEQFF
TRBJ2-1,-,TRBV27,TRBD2,TGTGCCAGCAGTCCTTGGACTAGCGGGAGCAATGAGCAGTTCTTC,CASSPWTSGSNEQFF
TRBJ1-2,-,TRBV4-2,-,TGTGCCAGCAGCCAAGATCAAGGAGGAGGGTATGGCTACACCTTC,CASSQDQGGGYGYTF
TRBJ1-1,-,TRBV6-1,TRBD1,TGTGCCAGCAGCCGGGACAGGGTTCTCACTGAAGCTTTCTTT,CASSRDRVLTEAFF
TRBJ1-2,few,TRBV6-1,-,TGTGCCAGCAGTGAACCAGGGGTTTATGGCTACACCTTC,CASSEPGVYGYTF
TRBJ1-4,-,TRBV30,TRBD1,TGTGCCTGGGCTAGGGACAGTAATGAAAAACTGTTTTTT,CAWARDSNEKLFF
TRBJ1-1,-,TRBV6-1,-,TGTGCCAGCAGCTCGGGAGGGGGGACTGAAGCTTTCTTT,CASSSGGGTEAFF